The T cell receptor beta chain described here comes from a study of blood T cell repertoires in COVID-19. CDR1 and CDR2 (germline): KGHDR, SFDVKD. Trimming took off 5 bases at V and 3 bases at J, with 7 bases between the two ends. CDR3 size: 12 residues. Authors' processing steps: Reference gene primer amplification in the assay estimated nucleated cell counts. Sequenced by immunoSEQ multiplex PCR; TCRdb stores in-frame clones only, minus some. V, J and clone size were drawn from that table, and D and trimming were deduced from the DNA. The sample holds about half a million clones, approximately 83% seen once.

The chain is built from TRBV24-1 and TRBJ2-7, with no clear D. The sequence was obtained from a human donor in a cohort sampled during active COVID-19. The sequenced sample consisted of peripheral blood. The CDR3 DNA reads TGTGCCACCAGTGCAACGGGCTACGAGCAGTACTTC. Translated: CATSATGYEQYF.